The present T cell receptor beta chain was sequenced within a study of regulatory T cells in long-lasting Graves disease. This clonotype was seen once. Antigen specificity is unknown. Possible read error: a much larger clone is one base away. Time point here: persistent/refractory GD, antithyroid drugs over 5 years with positive TRAb. The TCR library was made from RNA that had been extracted from PBMCs in TRIzol. As a group, patients came from one endocrinology department in Xi'an, China. Construction of the TCR beta libraries employed iRepertoire HTBI primers in conjunction with Arm-PCR of CDR3 regions. TCRdb re-analysed the multiplex PCR reads in MiXCR, keeping a single row per CDR3 protein. Among roughly 500,000 distinct CDR3 sequences listed, approximately 22% were seen once. Germline CDR1 SEHNR, CDR2 FQNEAQ (reference sequence). The CDR3 totals 17 residues. Study-level points and caveats: Few sampled subjects may have lowered accuracy. Relative to newly diagnosed Graves' patients, persistent ones had lower TCR diversity. Peripheral blood alone, not thyroid tissue, underwent study.

Here the sequenced sample was peripheral blood mononuclear cells (PBMCs), taken when the disease was refractory, from a patient treated with antithyroid drugs. This receptor was identified in a female donor with Graves disease. The gene calls are TRBV7-9 and TRBJ2-4, with TRBD2 matching 16 bases. The tail of the sequence fits TRBJ2-5 better, so the J call may be wrong. CDR3 nucleotides: TGTGCCAGCAGCTCGATGGGACTAGCGGGGGGGCAAGAGACCCAGTACTTC. It codes for CASSSMGLAGGQETQYF.